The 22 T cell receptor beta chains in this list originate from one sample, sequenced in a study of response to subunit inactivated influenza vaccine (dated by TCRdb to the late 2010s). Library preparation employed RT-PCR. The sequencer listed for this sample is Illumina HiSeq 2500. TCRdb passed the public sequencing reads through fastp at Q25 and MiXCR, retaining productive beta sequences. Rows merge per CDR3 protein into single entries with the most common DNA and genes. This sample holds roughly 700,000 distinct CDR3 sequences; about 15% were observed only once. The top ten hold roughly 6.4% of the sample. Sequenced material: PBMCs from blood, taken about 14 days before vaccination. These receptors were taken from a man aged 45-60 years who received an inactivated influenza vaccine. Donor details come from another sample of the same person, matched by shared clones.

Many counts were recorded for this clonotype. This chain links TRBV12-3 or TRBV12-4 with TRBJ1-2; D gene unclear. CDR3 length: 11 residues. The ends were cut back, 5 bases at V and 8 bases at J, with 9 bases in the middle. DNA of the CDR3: TGTGCCAGCAGTGCCACTTGGGGCTACACCTTC. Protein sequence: CASSATWGYTF.

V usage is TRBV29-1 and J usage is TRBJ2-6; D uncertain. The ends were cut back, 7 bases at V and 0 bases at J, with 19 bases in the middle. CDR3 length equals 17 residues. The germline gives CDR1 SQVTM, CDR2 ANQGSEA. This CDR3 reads CSALVVPDGSGANVLTF. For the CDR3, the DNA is TGCAGCGCGTTAGTCGTTCCGGACGGCTCTGGGGCCAACGTCCTGACTTTC.

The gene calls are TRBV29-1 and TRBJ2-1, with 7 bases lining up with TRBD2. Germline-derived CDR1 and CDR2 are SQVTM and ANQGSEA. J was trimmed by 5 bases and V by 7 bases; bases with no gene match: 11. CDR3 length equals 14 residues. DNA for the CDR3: TGCAGCGCTTGGGACTACCAACTCAACAATGAGCAGTTCTTC. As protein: CSAWDYQLNNEQFF.

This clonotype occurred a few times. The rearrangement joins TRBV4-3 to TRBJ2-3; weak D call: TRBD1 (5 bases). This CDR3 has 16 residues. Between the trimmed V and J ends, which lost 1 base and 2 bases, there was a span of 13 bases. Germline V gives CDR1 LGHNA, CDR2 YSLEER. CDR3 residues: CASSQVVDTYTDTQYF. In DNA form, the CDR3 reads TGCGCCAGCAGCCAAGTCGTGGACACCTACACAGATACGCAGTATTTT.

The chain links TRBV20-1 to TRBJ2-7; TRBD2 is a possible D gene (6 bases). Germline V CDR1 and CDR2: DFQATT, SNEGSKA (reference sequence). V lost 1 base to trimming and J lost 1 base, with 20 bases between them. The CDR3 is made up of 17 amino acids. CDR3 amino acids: CSARGFGVEGSSYEQYF. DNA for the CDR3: TGCAGTGCTAGAGGATTTGGTGTGGAGGGGTCGTCCTACGAGCAGTACTTC.

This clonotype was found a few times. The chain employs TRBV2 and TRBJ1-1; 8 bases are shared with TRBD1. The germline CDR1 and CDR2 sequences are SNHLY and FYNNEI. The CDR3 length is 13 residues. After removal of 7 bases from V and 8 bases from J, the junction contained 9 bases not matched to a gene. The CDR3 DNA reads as TGTGCCAGCATCCCTCCGGACAGGGCGGAAGCTTTCTTT. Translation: CASIPPDRAEAFF.

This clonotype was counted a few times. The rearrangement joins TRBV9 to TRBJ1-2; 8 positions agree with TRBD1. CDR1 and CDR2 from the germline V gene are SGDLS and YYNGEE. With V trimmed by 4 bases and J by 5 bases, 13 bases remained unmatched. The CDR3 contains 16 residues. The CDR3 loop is CASSTHPQGAVYGYTF. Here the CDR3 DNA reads TGTGCCAGCAGCACCCACCCCCAGGGGGCCGTTTATGGCTACACCTTC.

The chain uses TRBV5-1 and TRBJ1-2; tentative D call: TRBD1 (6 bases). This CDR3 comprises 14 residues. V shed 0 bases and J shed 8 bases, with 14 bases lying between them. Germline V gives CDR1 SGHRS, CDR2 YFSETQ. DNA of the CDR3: TGCGCCAGCAGCTTGGGGCAGGGGCCACAGGGCTACACCTTC. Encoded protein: CASSLGQGPQGYTF.

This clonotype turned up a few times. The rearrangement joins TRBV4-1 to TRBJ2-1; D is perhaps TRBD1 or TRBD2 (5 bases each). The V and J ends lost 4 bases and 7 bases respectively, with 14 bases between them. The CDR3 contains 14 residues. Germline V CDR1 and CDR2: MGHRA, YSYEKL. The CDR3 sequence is CASSPRDVENEQFF. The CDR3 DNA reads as TGCGCCAGCAGCCCACGGGACGTCGAAAATGAGCAGTTCTTC.

CDR3 residues: CASSLGLQGQRLVNLNYGYTF. CDR3 nucleotides: TGTGCCAGCAGCTTAGGGCTGCAGGGACAGCGCTTAGTTAACCTTAACTATGGCTACACCTTC. The chain uses TRBV7-2 and TRBJ1-2; 7 bases are a match to TRBD1. The CDR3 is made up of 21 amino acids. Germline V gives CDR1 SGHTA, CDR2 FQGNSA. The V and J ends lost 1 base and 1 base, in that order; junction bases with no gene match: 21. The whole variable domain, filled in from reference TRBV7-2 and TRBJ1-2, reads GAGVSQSPSNKVTEKGKDVELRCDPISGHTALYWYRQSLGQGLEFLIYFQGNSAPDKSGLPSDRFSAERTGGSVSTLTIQRTQQEDSAVYLCASSLGLQGQRLVNLNYGYTFGSGTRLTVV.

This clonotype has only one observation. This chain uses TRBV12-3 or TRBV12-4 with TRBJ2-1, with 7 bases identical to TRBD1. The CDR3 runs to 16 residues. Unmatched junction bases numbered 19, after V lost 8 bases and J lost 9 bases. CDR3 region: CASCPEGAKSSGEQFF. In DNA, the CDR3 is TGTGCCAGCTGTCCCGAGGGGGCGAAATCATCGGGTGAGCAGTTCTTC.

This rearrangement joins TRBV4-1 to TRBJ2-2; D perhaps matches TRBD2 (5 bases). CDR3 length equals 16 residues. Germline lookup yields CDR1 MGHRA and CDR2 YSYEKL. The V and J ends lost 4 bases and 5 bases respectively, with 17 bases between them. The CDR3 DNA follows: TGCGCCAGCAGCCGCTCCCGGGGAATGGGAACCGGGGAGCTGTTTTTT. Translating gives CASSRSRGMGTGELFF.

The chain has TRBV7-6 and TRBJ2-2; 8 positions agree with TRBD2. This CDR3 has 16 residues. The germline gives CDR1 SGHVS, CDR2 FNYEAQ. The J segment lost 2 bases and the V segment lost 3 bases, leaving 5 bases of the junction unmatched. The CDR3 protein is CASSLEGLENTGELFF. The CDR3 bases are TGTGCCAGCAGCTTGGAGGGACTAGAAAACACCGGGGAGCTGTTTTTT. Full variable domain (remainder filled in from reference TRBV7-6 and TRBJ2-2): GAGVSQSPRYKVTKRGQDVALRCDPISGHVSLYWYRQALGQGPEFLTYFNYEAQQDKSGLPNDRFSAERPEGSISTLTIQRTEQRDSAMYRCASSLEGLENTGELFFGEGSRLTVL.

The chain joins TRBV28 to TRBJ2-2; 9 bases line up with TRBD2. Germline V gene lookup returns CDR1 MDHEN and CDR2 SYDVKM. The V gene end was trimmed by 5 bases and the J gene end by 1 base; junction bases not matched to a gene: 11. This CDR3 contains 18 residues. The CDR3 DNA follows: TGTGCCAGCAGTACCATCGACGGGACTAGCAGGAACACCGGGGAGCTGTTTTTT. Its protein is CASSTIDGTSRNTGELFF.

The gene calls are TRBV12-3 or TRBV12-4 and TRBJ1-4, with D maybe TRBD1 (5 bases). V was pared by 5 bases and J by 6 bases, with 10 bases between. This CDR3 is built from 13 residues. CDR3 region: CASSGTIDEKLFF. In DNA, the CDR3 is TGTGCCAGCAGTGGGACGATTGATGAAAAACTGTTTTTT.

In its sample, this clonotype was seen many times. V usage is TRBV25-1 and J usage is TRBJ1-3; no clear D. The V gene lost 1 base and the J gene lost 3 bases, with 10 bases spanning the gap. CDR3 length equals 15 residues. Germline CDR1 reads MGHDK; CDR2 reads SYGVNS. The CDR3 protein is CASSELYDVGNTIYF. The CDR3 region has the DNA TGTGCCAGCAGTGAATTGTACGATGTTGGAAACACCATATATTTT. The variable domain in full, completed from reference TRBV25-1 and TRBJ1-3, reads EADIYQTPRYLVIGTGKKITLECSQTMGHDKMYWYQQDPGMELHLIHYSYGVNSTEKGDLSSESTVSRIRTEHFPLTLESARPSHTSQYLCASSELYDVGNTIYFGEGSWLTVV.

CDR3 sequence reads: CASSLSAGLALYEQYF. CDR3 coding DNA: TGTGCCAGCAGCTTAAGTGCGGGACTAGCCCTCTACGAGCAGTACTTC. The chain has TRBV7-2 and TRBJ2-7; 9 bases match TRBD2. V shed 2 bases, J shed 3 bases, and the junction held 8 bases outside the gene matches. CDR3 length: 16 amino acids. The V gene's germline CDR1 is SGHTA and CDR2 FQGNSA.

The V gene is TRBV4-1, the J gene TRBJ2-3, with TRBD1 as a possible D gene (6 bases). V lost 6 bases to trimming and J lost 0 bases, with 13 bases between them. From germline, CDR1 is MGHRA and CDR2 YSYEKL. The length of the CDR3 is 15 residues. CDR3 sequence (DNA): TGCGCCAGCAGGTCCACAGGGCCAAGCACAGATACGCAGTATTTT. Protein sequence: CASRSTGPSTDTQYF.

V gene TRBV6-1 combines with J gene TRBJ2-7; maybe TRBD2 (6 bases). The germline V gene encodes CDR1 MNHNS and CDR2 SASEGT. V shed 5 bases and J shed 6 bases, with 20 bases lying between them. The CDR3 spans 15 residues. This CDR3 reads CASSSPGRGQGEQYF. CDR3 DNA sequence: TGTGCCAGCAGTAGCCCCGGGCGGGGCCAGGGCGAGCAGTACTTC.

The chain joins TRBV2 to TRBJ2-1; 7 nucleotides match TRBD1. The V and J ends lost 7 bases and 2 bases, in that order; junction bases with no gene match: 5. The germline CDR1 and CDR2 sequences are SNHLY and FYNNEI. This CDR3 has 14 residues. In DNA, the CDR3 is TGTGCCAGCATAGTGGGACAGCCCTACAATGAGCAGTTCTTC. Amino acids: CASIVGQPYNEQFF.

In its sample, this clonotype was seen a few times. The CDR3 is CASSLGGLGYGYTF. CDR3 DNA: TGTGCCAGCAGCTTAGGGGGCCTTGGCTATGGCTACACCTTC. The chain links TRBV7-9 to TRBJ1-2, with D maybe TRBD1 (5 bases). The CDR3 contains 14 residues. V gave up 1 base and J gave up 4 bases, with 10 bases separating them. CDR1 is SEHNR, CDR2 FQNEAQ, per germline (reference sequence). Complete variable domain (other parts from reference TRBV7-9 and TRBJ1-2): DTGVSQNPRHKITKRGQNVTFRCDPISEHNRLYWYRQTLGQGPEFLTYFQNEAQLEKSRLLSDRFSAERPKGSFSTLEIQRTEQGDSAMYLCASSLGGLGYGYTFGSGTRLTVV.

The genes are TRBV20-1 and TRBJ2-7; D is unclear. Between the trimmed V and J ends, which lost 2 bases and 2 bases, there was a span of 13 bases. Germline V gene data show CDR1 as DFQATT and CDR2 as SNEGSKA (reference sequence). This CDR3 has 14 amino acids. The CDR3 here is CSARPLPQAYEQYF. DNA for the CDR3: TGCAGTGCTAGACCCCTCCCCCAGGCCTACGAGCAGTACTTC.